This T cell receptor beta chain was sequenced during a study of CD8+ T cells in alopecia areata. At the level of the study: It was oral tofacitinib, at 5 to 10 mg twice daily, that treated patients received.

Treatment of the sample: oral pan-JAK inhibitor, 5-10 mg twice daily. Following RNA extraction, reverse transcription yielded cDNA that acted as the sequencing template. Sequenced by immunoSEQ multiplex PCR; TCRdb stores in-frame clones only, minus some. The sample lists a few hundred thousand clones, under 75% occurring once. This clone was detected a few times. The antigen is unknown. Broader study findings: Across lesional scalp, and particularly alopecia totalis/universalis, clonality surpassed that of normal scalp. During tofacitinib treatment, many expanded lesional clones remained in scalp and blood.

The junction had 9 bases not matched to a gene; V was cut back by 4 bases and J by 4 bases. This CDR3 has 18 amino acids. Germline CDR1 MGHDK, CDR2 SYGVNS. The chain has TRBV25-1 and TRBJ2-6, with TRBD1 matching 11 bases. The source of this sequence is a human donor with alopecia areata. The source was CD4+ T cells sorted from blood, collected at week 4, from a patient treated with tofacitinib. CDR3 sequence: CASSVTGTGGTGANVLTF. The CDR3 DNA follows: TGTGCCAGCAGTGTCACCGGGACAGGGGGAACCGGGGCCAACGTCCTGACTTTC.